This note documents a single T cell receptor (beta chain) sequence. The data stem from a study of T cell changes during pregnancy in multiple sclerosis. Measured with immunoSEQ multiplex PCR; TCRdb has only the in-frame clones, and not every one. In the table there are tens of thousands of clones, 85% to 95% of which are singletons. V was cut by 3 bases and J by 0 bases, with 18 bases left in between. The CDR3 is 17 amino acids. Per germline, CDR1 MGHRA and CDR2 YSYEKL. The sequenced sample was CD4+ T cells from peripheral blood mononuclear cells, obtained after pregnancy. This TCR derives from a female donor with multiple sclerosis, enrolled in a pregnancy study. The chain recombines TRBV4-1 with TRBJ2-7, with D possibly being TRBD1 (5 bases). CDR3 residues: CASSQDHRIISSYEQYF. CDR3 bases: TGCGCCAGCAGCCAGGATCACAGGATTATTAGCTCCTACGAGCAGTACTTC.